The TCR beta chain described here comes from a study of blood T cells in healthy people across ages. On this clonotype: Its antigen is undetermined.

Peripheral blood samples of approximately 10 milliliters were drawn from each donor. A minimum of 7 million PBMCs was isolated per sample. Findings of the study overall: Naive and antigen-experienced cells were not separated, limiting conclusive comparison. Diversity of TCR beta per million T cells declined in a roughly linear way with age.

It was with a sample-barcoded 5' primer and a J-beta primer mix that a second PCR of roughly 7 to 12 cycles was run. TCRdb fed the 5' RACE reads into MiXCR, producing one record per CDR3 protein. The sample lists about 1 million distinct CDR3 sequences, under 45% occurring once. Losses at the gene ends were 7 bases for V and 3 bases for J; bases not matched to a gene: 8. CDR3 length equals 15 residues. Germline V gene data show CDR1 as ENHRY and CDR2 as SYGVKD. The clonotype was recovered from a woman in her sixties or seventies in good health. The chain has TRBV10-3 and TRBJ2-3; 9 bases align to TRBD1. The specimen sequenced was blood. The CDR3 nucleotides are TGTGCCATCACTAAAGGACAGGGGAGGACAGATACGCAGTATTTT. Amino acids: CAITKGQGRTDTQYF.